These 9 T cell receptor beta chains share one sample of origin, sequenced in a study of control samples from healthy donors and cancer patients. Assay: immunoSEQ multiplex PCR; the TCRdb copy retains only in-frame clones and omits some. The sample includes some 250,000 clones, around 80% of them seen just once. The sample was PBMCs. The origin of the receptors is a woman in her sixties with lung cancer.

CDR3 sequence: CATSRDRQGGVKEETQYF. The CDR3 coding sequence is TGTGCCACCAGCAGAGATCGGCAGGGTGGCGTAAAGGAAGAGACCCAGTACTTC. The J gene is TRBJ2-5, the V gene TRBV15; D possibly corresponds to TRBD1 (5 bases). CDR1 and CDR2 from the germline V gene are LNHNV and YYDKDF (reference sequence). The CDR3 is 18 amino acids. Trimming left V 0 bases short and J 3 bases short, with 20 bases between.

This chain connects TRBV7-8 to TRBJ1-5; D is unresolved. Germline CDR1 and CDR2: SGHVS and FQNEAQ. The CDR3 loop spans 14 amino acids. V shed 5 bases and J shed 5 bases, with 13 bases lying between them. The CDR3 sequence is CASSPDSPHQPQHF. CDR3 nucleotides: TGTGCCAGCAGCCCGGACTCCCCTCATCAGCCCCAGCATTTT.

J is TRBJ1-1 and V is TRBV5-1; no clear D gene. Trimming removed 1 base at V and 3 bases at J, with 13 bases between. Germline V CDR1 and CDR2: SGHRS, YFSETQ. The CDR3 sequence is 15 residues long. The CDR3 sequence: CASSLFGSSDTEAFF. The CDR3 nucleotides are TGCGCCAGCAGCTTGTTCGGTTCGTCGGACACTGAAGCTTTCTTT. Looking up the rest from reference TRBV5-1 and TRBJ1-1 gives the full variable domain: KAGVTQTPRYLIKTRGQQVTLSCSPISGHRSVSWYQQTPGQGLQFLFEYFSETQRNKGNFPGRFSGRQFSNSRSEMNVSTLELGDSALYLCASSLFGSSDTEAFFGQGTRLTVV.

The CDR3 region has the DNA TGTGCCAGCACCATAAGTCAGGGCAGAACAGATACGCAGTATTTT. Residues: CASTISQGRTDTQYF. The chain joins TRBV5-4 to TRBJ2-3; D is perhaps TRBD1 (5 bases). Per the germline V gene, CDR1 is SGHNT and CDR2 is YYREEE (reference sequence). This CDR3 has 15 amino acids. V lost 6 bases and J 3 bases, leaving 17 bases between the germline ends.

This rearrangement joins TRBV5-1 to TRBJ2-2; a possible D gene is TRBD1 (5 bases). The germline gives CDR1 SGHRS, CDR2 YFSETQ. V was cut by 0 bases and J by 7 bases, with 13 bases left in between. This CDR3 comprises 15 residues. The CDR3 coding sequence is TGCGCCAGCAGCTTGGGCAGGGTCGGTTACGGGGAGCTGTTTTTT. Amino acid sequence: CASSLGRVGYGELFF.

This clone was counted once. The chain employs TRBV4-1 and TRBJ2-7, with TRBD2 matching over 9 bases. The CDR3 contains 17 residues. After removal of 1 base from V and 7 bases from J, the junction contained 14 bases not matched to a gene. In germline, CDR1 is MGHRA, CDR2 YSYEKL. The CDR3 loop is CASSQGLAGSTIGEQYF. CDR3 DNA: TGCGCCAGCAGCCAAGGGCTAGCGGGATCCACTATTGGGGAGCAGTACTTC.

The J gene is TRBJ1-5, the V gene TRBV6-6; 10 bases are shared with TRBD1. Germline-derived CDR1 and CDR2 are MNHNY and SVGAGI (reference sequence). CDR3 length: 15 residues. J gave up 5 bases and V 6 bases, and 7 bases lay outside the gene matches. CDR3 sequence: CASSTLGTGDQPQHF. Here the CDR3 DNA reads TGTGCCAGCAGCACACTCGGGACAGGGGATCAGCCCCAGCATTTT.

CDR3 loop: CSVDLQLEETQYF. CDR3 coding DNA: TGCAGCGTTGACCTACAGCTAGAAGAGACCCAGTACTTC. The V and J genes are TRBV29-1 and TRBJ2-5; no reliable D call. The CDR3 contains 13 residues. Germline V lookup: CDR1 SQVTM, CDR2 ANQGSEA. Deletions cut 3 bases from V and 3 bases from J, with 11 bases between.

Only a few counts were recorded for this clone. The chain couples TRBV13 to TRBJ2-7; D is perhaps TRBD2 (6 bases). This CDR3 has 13 amino acids. Looked up from germline, CDR1 is PRHDT and CDR2 is FYEKMQ (reference sequence). The V end was cut by 5 bases, the J end by 0 bases, with 8 bases between. CDR3 region: CASSGRTSYEQYF. In DNA, the CDR3 is TGTGCCAGCAGCGGGAGGACCTCCTACGAGCAGTACTTC.